The rows below give T cell receptor beta chains drawn from one sample of a study of CD8 T cells in Susac syndrome. Each CDR3 protein gets one entry after TCRdb re-called the immunoSEQ multiplex PCR reads with MiXCR. The profile covers about 200,000 distinct CDR3 sequences, with 95% appearing a single time and around 0.076% taken by the ten largest. Source material: CD4+ T cells from PBMCs. These TCRs come from a human donor with multiple sclerosis. Both conserved end residues are part of each CDR3. D genes are given only for firm matches. Clone size is not always given. Where it is, it says once, few, many or a class for expanded clones.

CDR3 DNA,CDR3 protein,V gene,D gene,clone size,J gene
TGCGCCAGCAGCTTGGTTGGGAGCAAGGGATCCGAGCAGTACTTC,CASSLVGSKGSEQYF,TRBV5-1,NA,NA,TRBJ2-7
TGTGCCAGCAGCTACGGCCCCCGGGAACAAGATACGCAGTATTTT,CASSYGPREQDTQYF,TRBV7-6,NA,NA,TRBJ2-3
TGTGCCAGCAGCCTAAGAGACAGGGCCACAAACACCGGGGAGCTGTTTTTT,CASSLRDRATNTGELFF,TRBV7-9,TRBD1,NA,TRBJ2-2
TGCAGCGTTGAGGGGGCAGGGATGGCAGATACGCAGTATTTT,CSVEGAGMADTQYF,TRBV29-1,NA,NA,TRBJ2-3
TGTGCCAGCAGTTCCTTAGCGAGCACAGATACGCAGTATTTT,CASSSLASTDTQYF,TRBV12-3/TRBV12-4,NA,NA,TRBJ2-3
TGCAGCGTCTCACATAGCGGGGGGGCCTTAGATACGCAGTATTTT,CSVSHSGGALDTQYF,TRBV29-1,TRBD2,NA,TRBJ2-3
TGTGCCAGCTCACCGGTCTATTCAACAACAGCGGATACGCAGTATTTT,CASSPVYSTTADTQYF,TRBV18,NA,NA,TRBJ2-3
TGTGCCTGGAGTGTACAAGGGGGCAGTGGGCCCCAGCATTTT,CAWSVQGGSGPQHF,TRBV30,TRBD1,once,TRBJ1-5
TGTGCCAGCAGTTTGCCCCAGGGTCGGGAGACCCAGTACTTC,CASSLPQGRETQYF,TRBV12-3/TRBV12-4,NA,NA,TRBJ2-5
TGTGCCAGCAAACCGCCGGGCGACCTACGCGAGCAGTACTTC,CASKPPGDLREQYF,TRBV27,NA,once,TRBJ2-7
TGTGCCAGCAGTGAATCCGGGACAGGTGGGAACTATGGCTACACCTTC,CASSESGTGGNYGYTF,TRBV25-1,TRBD1,NA,TRBJ1-2
TGCAGCTTCGGCAATGGGGCTGGCACTGAAGCTTTCTTT,CSFGNGAGTEAFF,TRBV29-1,NA,NA,TRBJ1-1
TGCGCCAGCAGCTTGGGGGACTTCCAAGAGACCCAGTACTTC,CASSLGDFQETQYF,TRBV5-1,NA,NA,TRBJ2-5
TGTGCCAGCAGCTCCCCTCCCTCTAGCGGGGGGGCCTACAATGAGCAGTTCTTC,CASSSPPSSGGAYNEQFF,TRBV7-9,TRBD2,NA,TRBJ2-1